Included here is one T cell receptor (beta chain) sequence, with context. This CDR3 contains 15 residues. Deletions cut 6 bases from V and 7 bases from J, with 19 bases between. From germline, CDR1 is SGHTA and CDR2 FQGNSA. Measured with immunoSEQ multiplex PCR; TCRdb has only the in-frame clones, and not every one. The sample includes 1,500,000 or so clones, around 97% of them seen just once. This entry is derived from a study of shared clonotypes between healthy human individuals. About the study: The cohort had two women and a few men, ages 18 to 49. Three plates each covered CD4 naive and memory; CD8 naive two, CD8 memory one.

Every one of the donors was a Caucasian adult that lived in Nashville, Tennessee. Sequencing was performed on naive CD4+ T cells sorted from blood. Subset reported: CD45RA+ positively selected. The origin of this receptor is a man in his thirties or forties in good health. V gene TRBV7-2 combines with J gene TRBJ2-1; D gene ambiguous. The CDR3 region has the DNA TGTGCCAGCAGTCACGGTCGGGCCTTAGAGAATGAGCAGTTCTTC. Protein sequence: CASSHGRALENEQFF.